These T cell receptor beta chains were read from a single sample in a study of siplizumab effects on memory and regulatory T cells. Repertoires were generated with immunoSEQ multiplex PCR, while TCRdb's copy carries only in-frame clones and drops some. The table records more than 85,000 clones, around 90% of them present only once. Sequenced sample: Tregs sorted from blood. All receptors derive from a human donor in good health. Each CDR3 is given with its conserved first and last residue. D genes are given only for firm matches. The size field is filled for only some rows; it gives once, few, many or a size class.

clone size	V gene	D gene	J gene	CDR3 protein	CDR3 DNA
.	TRBV27	.	TRBJ2-2	CASSLEGIGELFF	TGTGCCAGCAGTTTAGAGGGGATCGGGGAGCTGTTTTTT
.	TRBV7-8	.	TRBJ1-2	CASSLEARGGYGYTF	TGTGCCAGCAGCTTAGAGGCCCGTGGGGGCTATGGCTACACCTTC
.	TRBV5-4	TRBD1	TRBJ1-2	CASSIPGQGASYGYTF	TGTGCCAGCAGCATACCGGGACAGGGGGCTTCGTATGGCTACACCTTC
.	TRBV10-2	.	TRBJ1-1	CASRRNTEAFF	TGCGCCAGCAGGCGGAACACTGAAGCTTTCTTT
.	TRBV7-9	.	TRBJ1-1	CASSPLDTTFF	TGTGCCAGCAGCCCTCTGGATACAACTTTCTTT
.	TRBV9	.	TRBJ1-2	CASSVGRDMGYTF	TGTGCCAGCAGCGTTGGCAGGGACATGGGCTACACCTTC
.	TRBV12-5	.	TRBJ2-3	CASGLGTTDTDTQYF	TGTGCTAGTGGTTTGGGGACTACTGACACAGATACGCAGTATTTT
.	TRBV10-3	.	TRBJ2-2	CAISESPRAGELFF	TGTGCCATCAGTGAGTCCCCCCGAGCCGGGGAGCTGTTTTTT
.	TRBV10-1	TRBD1	TRBJ2-7	CASRETGYEQYF	TGCGCCAGCAGAGAGACAGGGTACGAGCAGTACTTC
.	TRBV7-8	TRBD1	TRBJ1-2	CASSRGQGETYGYTF	TGTGCCAGCAGCCGTGGACAGGGAGAGACCTATGGCTACACCTTC
.	TRBV19	.	TRBJ2-1	CASSGGGPGREQFF	TGTGCCAGTAGTGGGGGGGGCCCAGGGAGGGAGCAGTTCTTC
.	TRBV5-1	.	TRBJ1-1	CASSLGARNTEAFF	TGCGCCAGCAGCTTGGGAGCGAGAAACACTGAAGCTTTCTTT
.	TRBV12-5	.	TRBJ2-5	CASARGAGSGETQYF	TGTGCTAGTGCCCGGGGGGCAGGGTCCGGAGAGACCCAGTACTTC
.	TRBV30	.	TRBJ1-5	CAWSVLRGAQPQHF	TGTGCCTGGAGTGTACTCCGGGGGGCCCAGCCCCAGCATTTT
.	TRBV7-9	TRBD1	TRBJ2-3	CASSPKTGARRTDTQYF	TGTGCCAGCAGCCCCAAAACAGGGGCCCGACGCACAGATACGCAGTATTTT
.	TRBV28	.	TRBJ1-2	CASSLYQSEGGYTF	TGTGCCAGCAGTTTATATCAGTCCGAAGGAGGCTACACCTTC
.	TRBV12-2	.	TRBJ2-3	CASRLRGLLAGVRPDTQYF	TGTGCAAGTCGCTTAAGGGGGCTACTAGCGGGGGTTCGACCAGATACGCAGTATTTT
.	TRBV6-5	.	TRBJ2-1	CASSYSGEQFF	TGTGCCAGCAGTTACTCTGGTGAGCAGTTCTTC
.	TRBV7-9	.	TRBJ2-7	CASSPPWVGRLAEQYF	TGTGCCAGCAGCCCACCGTGGGTAGGGCGGCTCGCCGAGCAGTACTTC
few	TRBV5-1	.	TRBJ2-3	CASSPMGGGDTQYF	TGCGCCAGCAGCCCGATGGGAGGGGGAGATACGCAGTATTTT
few	TRBV9	TRBD1	TRBJ2-1	CASSVFRGSSYNEQFF	TGTGCCAGCAGCGTATTCAGGGGGAGCTCCTACAATGAGCAGTTCTTC